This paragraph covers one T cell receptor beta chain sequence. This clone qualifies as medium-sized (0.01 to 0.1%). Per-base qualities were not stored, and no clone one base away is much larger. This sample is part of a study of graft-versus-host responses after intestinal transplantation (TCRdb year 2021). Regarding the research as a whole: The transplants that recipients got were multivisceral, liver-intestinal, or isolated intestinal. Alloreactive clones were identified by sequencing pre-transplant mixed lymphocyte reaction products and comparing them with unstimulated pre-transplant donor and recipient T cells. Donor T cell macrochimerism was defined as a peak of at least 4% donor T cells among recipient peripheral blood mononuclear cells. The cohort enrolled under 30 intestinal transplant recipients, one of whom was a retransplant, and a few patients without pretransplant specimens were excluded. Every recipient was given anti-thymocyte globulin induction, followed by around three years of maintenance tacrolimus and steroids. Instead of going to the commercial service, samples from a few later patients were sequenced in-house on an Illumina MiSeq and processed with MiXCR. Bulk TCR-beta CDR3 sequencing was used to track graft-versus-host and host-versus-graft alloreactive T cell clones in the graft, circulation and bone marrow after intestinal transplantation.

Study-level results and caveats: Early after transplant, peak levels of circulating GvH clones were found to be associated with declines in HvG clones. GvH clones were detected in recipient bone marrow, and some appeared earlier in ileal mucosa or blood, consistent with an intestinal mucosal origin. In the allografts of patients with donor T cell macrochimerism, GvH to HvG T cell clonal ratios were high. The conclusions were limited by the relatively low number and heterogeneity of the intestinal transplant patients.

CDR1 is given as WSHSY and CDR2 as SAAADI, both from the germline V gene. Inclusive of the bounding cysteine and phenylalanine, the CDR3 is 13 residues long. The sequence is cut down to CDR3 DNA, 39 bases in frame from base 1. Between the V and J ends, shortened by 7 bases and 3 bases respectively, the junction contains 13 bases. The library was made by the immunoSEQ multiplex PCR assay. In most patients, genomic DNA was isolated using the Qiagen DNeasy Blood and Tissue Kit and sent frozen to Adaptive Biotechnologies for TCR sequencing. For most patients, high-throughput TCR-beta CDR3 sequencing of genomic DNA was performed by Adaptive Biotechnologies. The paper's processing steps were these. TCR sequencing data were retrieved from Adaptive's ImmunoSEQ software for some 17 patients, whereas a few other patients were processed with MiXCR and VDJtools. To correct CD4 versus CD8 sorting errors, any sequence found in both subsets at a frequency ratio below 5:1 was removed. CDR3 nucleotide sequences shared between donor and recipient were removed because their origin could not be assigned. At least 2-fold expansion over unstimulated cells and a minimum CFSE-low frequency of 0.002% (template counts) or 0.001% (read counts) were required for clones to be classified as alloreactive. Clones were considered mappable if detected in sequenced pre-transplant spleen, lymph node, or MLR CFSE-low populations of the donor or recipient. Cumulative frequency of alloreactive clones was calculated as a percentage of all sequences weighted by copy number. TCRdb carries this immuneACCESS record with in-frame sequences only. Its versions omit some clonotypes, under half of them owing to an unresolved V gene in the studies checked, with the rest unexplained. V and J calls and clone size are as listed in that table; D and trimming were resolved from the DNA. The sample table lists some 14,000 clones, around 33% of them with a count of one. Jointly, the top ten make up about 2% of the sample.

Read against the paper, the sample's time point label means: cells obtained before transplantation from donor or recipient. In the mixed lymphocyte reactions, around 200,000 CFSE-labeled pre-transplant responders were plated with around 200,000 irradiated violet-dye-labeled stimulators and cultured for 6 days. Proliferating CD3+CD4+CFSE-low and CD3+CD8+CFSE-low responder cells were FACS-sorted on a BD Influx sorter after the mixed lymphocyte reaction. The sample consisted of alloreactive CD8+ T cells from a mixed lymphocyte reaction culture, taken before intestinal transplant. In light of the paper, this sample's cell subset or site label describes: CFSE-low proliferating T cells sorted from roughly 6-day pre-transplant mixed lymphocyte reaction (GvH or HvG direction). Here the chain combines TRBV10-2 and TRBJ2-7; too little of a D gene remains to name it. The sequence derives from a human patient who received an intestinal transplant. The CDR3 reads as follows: CASTPGSIYEQYF. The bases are TGCGCCAGCACCCCAGGCAGTATCTACGAGCAGTACTTC.